The sequence of this T cell receptor (beta chain) was determined in a study of blood T cell repertoires in COVID-19 (dated by TCRdb to between 2020 and 2021). Notes on the research overall: Collaborator samples came from the United States, Italy and Spain and covered acute and convalescent phases of COVID-19. The material from the prospective study consisted of cDNA or gDNA derived from T cells, B-cell-depleted T cells, or PBMCs. Deeply sampled blood TCRbeta repertoires from subjects exposed to, actively infected with, or recovered from COVID-19 were included in the dataset. The repertoires were made available in a free public database intended to serve as a resource for research on the immune response to SARS-CoV-2. The samples were drawn from the first 160 participants of the ongoing ImmuneRACE study and from some 1,300 subjects provided by 6 global collaborators. Sample metadata almost always included a de-identified subject ID, COVID-19 status, age in years and sex. Where HLA class I and class II types were available, the types were taken from metadata supplied by the sample provider, not from assay-based typing. Broad study findings and their caveats: Clinical and demographic metadata were provided uncurated, with the amount varying by source and participant.

TCRbeta CDR3 regions were amplified from genomic DNA using the immunoSEQ Assay, a bias-controlled multiplex PCR. On the study's bioinformatics: Within the assay, amplification of reference gene primers was used to estimate how many nucleated cells each sample contained. To quantify the absolute abundance of each unique TCRbeta CDR3 rearrangement, sequence reads were collapsed and filtered. For each sample, productive Simpson clonality was calculated as the square root of Simpson's diversity index across productive rearrangements. Imported from immuneACCESS, the table was reduced by TCRdb to in-frame sequences with V and J called. These copies leave out some clones; in studies compared against another copy, an unresolved V gene accounts for under half, and the cause of the remainder is not known. D and trimming come from the DNA, and the V and J calls and clone size come from that table. This sample is represented by about 190,000 clones; over 80% of them were singletons. The top ten hold 5.2% of the sample.

This clone appeared a few times. The antigen it recognizes is unknown. Base qualities are not recorded, but no much larger clone differs from it by a single base. V is pruned by 1 base and J by 0 bases, leaving 4 bases of the junction without a gene match. The CDR3 spans 17 residues, from the cysteine through the phenylalanine. Of all the DNA, just the CDR3 is kept, 51 bases in frame from base 1. CDR1 and CDR2 are drawn from the germline V gene (reference sequence): SEHNR, FQNEAQ. Each collaborating institution followed its own protocols to collect whole blood in K2EDTA tubes. For TCRbeta analysis, collaborators shipped samples as frozen whole blood, isolated PBMCs, or DNA extracted from either of those sample types.

The receptor chain draws on TRBV7-9 and TRBJ2-1, with 9 central nucleotides matching TRBD2. Sequencing input: peripheral blood. The sequence was collected from a woman between 25 and 40 years old with acute or convalescent COVID-19. The CDR3 region: CASSLGTSVLSYNEQFF. The DNA is as follows: TGTGCCAGCAGCTTAGGGACTAGCGTCCTCTCCTACAATGAGCAGTTCTTC.